Only a few counts were recorded for the clone carrying this TCR beta chain. Its specificity is unknown. The sample comes from a study of T-cell memory formation after mild COVID-19. Turning to the study itself: TCR clusters mostly belonged to single donors. General study points: The appearance of some responding clones in pre-infection memory suggested that cross-reactive memory joined. The study found balanced CD4/CD8 in clones contracting day 15 to 85 and a CD4+ lean in later expanders.

CDR1 SEHNR and CDR2 FQNEAQ come from the germline V gene (reference sequence). Trimming at V came to 2 bases and at J to 4 bases, leaving 19 bases not matched to a gene. This CDR3 contains 20 residues. From 5'RACE with constant-segment primers came TCR alpha and TCR beta cDNA libraries that carried sample barcodes and UMIs. TCRdb fed the 5' RACE reads into MiXCR, producing one record per CDR3 protein. The table records about 340,000 distinct CDR3 sequences, roughly 20% of them present only once. The sequencing input was PBMCs or a T cell subset sorted from them (not recorded which). The chain employs TRBV7-9 and TRBJ2-1; 8 bases fit TRBD2. The receptor's source is an adult woman who had mild COVID-19 (a few samples of this study predate the infection). Cell type and time point are not known. In DNA form, the CDR3 reads TGTGCCAGCAGCTTAACGAGACTAGCCGGGAGGGCCGAGGGATACAATGAGCAGTTCTTC. The encoded protein is CASSLTRLAGRAEGYNEQFF.